This is a list of T cell receptor beta chains from one sample in a study of blood T cell repertoires in COVID-19. The assay was immunoSEQ multiplex PCR, and TCRdb's table has in-frame clones only and misses some. Seen here are some 99,000 clones, over 70% observed once, and the top ten hold approximately 25%. Material: peripheral blood. These receptors came from a man between 65 and 79 years old with acute or convalescent COVID-19. CDR3s include the opening cysteine and the closing phenylalanine or tryptophan. D genes are given only for firm matches. Not all rows give a size; the values are once, few, many and, for expanded clones, a class.

>TRBV3-1/TRBV3-2|.|TRBJ2-7|.
TGTGCCAGCAGCCCCGCGTTCGGAGGGACCTACGAGCAGTACTTC
CASSPAFGGTYEQYF
>TRBV20-1|TRBD1|TRBJ2-7|.
TGCAGTGCTACCCGGGGACAGGGCCAGTACTTC
CSATRGQGQYF
>TRBV5-5|.|TRBJ1-4|.
TGTGCCAGCAGCACGGGGACAACCCATAGTGAAAAACTGTTTTTT
CASSTGTTHSEKLFF
>TRBV21-1|.|TRBJ2-7|.
TGTGCCAGCAGCAAAGCCGCGGGACTAGCGGGAGTCCCGGAGGAGCAGTACTTC
CASSKAAGLAGVPEEQYF
>TRBV29-1|.|TRBJ1-4|.
TGCAGCGCCACAGGACCGTCGACATTTAATGAAAAACTGTTTTTT
CSATGPSTFNEKLFF
>TRBV4-3|.|TRBJ2-7|.
TGCGCCAGCAGCCAAGATCGGGACTCCCTTAGCCTCTACGAGCAGTACTTC
CASSQDRDSLSLYEQYF
>TRBV5-1|.|TRBJ2-7|.
TGCGCCAGCAGCTTCTCCGGGACTGGCGACGAGCAGTACTTC
CASSFSGTGDEQYF
>TRBV4-3|TRBD1|TRBJ2-7|.
TGCGCCAGCAGCCGGGACAGGGGGCCCTACGAGCAGTACTTC
CASSRDRGPYEQYF
>TRBV5-1|.|TRBJ2-2|many
TGCGCCAGCAGCTTGGCCTCCCCCGGGGAGCTGTTTTTT
CASSLASPGELFF
>TRBV27|TRBD2|TRBJ2-7|.
TGTGCCAGCAGTGCGGGACTAGCGGGGCCCCCCTACGAGCAGTACTTC
CASSAGLAGPPYEQYF
>TRBV11-2|.|TRBJ2-5|.
TGTGCCAGCAGCTCCGCGAGGGAAAAAGAGACCCAGTACTTC
CASSSAREKETQYF
>TRBV6-6|.|TRBJ2-1|.
TGTGCCAGCAGTCCCGGGAACTACAATGAGCAGTTCTTC
CASSPGNYNEQFF
>TRBV7-2|.|TRBJ2-1|.
TGTGCCAGCACCCCAGGTGGGGGGGGCAGTGAGCAGTTCTTC
CASTPGGGGSEQFF
>TRBV7-3|.|TRBJ1-2|.
TGTGCCAGCAGCTTCTCCGGGACACTTATAGATGGCTACACCTTC
CASSFSGTLIDGYTF
>TRBV5-5|.|TRBJ1-4|.
TGTGCCAGCAGCCGTTCACCCGACCAGGCTGCAACTAATGAAAAACTGTTTTTT
CASSRSPDQAATNEKLFF
>TRBV7-2|.|TRBJ2-3|.
TGTGCCAGCAGCTTGGGGTACGGGACTAGCACAGATACGCAGTATTTT
CASSLGYGTSTDTQYF
>TRBV18|.|TRBJ1-2|few
TGTGCCAGCTCACCAGCACGACAGTCCTATAACTATGGCTACACCTTC
CASSPARQSYNYGYTF
>TRBV18|.|TRBJ1-2|.
TGTGCCAGCTCATCCCAGGGGCATGGCTACACCTTC
CASSSQGHGYTF
>TRBV7-8|TRBD2|TRBJ2-1|.
TGTGCCAGCAGCCGTACTAGCGGGAGGGCCGGTGAGCAGTTCTTC
CASSRTSGRAGEQFF
>TRBV27|.|TRBJ2-7|.
TGTGCCAGCAGTCCCCACCTGCAACTGGACGAGCAGTACTTC
CASSPHLQLDEQYF
>TRBV9|TRBD1|TRBJ2-7|.
TGTGCCAGCAGCAAAAGACAGGGGCCCCACGAGCAGTACTTC
CASSKRQGPHEQYF
>TRBV18|.|TRBJ1-5|.
TGTGCCAGCTCTCGGGGGGACCCCGGTCAGCCCCAGCATTTT
CASSRGDPGQPQHF
>TRBV30|TRBD2|TRBJ2-1|.
TGTGCCTGGACCCTAAGGGCTAGCGGGAGGACCCACAATGAGCAGTTCTTC
CAWTLRASGRTHNEQFF
>TRBV19|.|TRBJ1-1|.
TGTGCCTCCAGGAGGGATCACATGAACACTGAAGCTTTCTTT
CASRRDHMNTEAFF
>TRBV28|.|TRBJ2-6|.
TGTGCCAGCAGGACCTCTAGCTCTGGGGCCAACGTCCTGACTTTC
CASRTSSSGANVLTF
>TRBV9|TRBD2|TRBJ2-7|few
TGTGCCAGCAGCGTTAGCGGGAGAGGAGAGCAGTACTTC
CASSVSGRGEQYF
>TRBV6-5|.|TRBJ1-2|.
TGTGCCAGCAGTTACTCGGAGAGAGGGCACTATGGCTACACCTTC
CASSYSERGHYGYTF
>TRBV7-2|.|TRBJ1-4|.
TGTGCCAGCAGCTATTCTGGTGGCCGACTGTTTTTT
CASSYSGGRLFF
>TRBV6-5|TRBD1|TRBJ2-4|.
TGTGCCAGCAGTTCCGGGGGACAGGGAAAAAACATTCAGTACTTC
CASSSGGQGKNIQYF
>TRBV6-1|TRBD1|TRBJ2-3|.
TGTGCCAGCAGTGATTGGGGACAGGGTAGCACAGATACGCAGTATTTT
CASSDWGQGSTDTQYF
>TRBV13|.|TRBJ1-1|.
TGTGCCAGCAGCATCGGGAGAAGCCGAGGAACTGAAGCTTTCTTT
CASSIGRSRGTEAFF
>TRBV5-5|TRBD1|TRBJ1-5|.
TGTGCCAGCAGCCGGGACAGGGCTCAGGATCAGCCCCAGCATTTT
CASSRDRAQDQPQHF
>TRBV25-1|TRBD1|TRBJ2-1|.
TGTGCCAGCAGTGACACAGGGGTGCCCTACAATGAGCAGTTCTTC
CASSDTGVPYNEQFF
>TRBV6-6|TRBD1|TRBJ1-5|.
TGTGCCAGCAGCCCGGGACAGAATCCTAATCAGCCCCAGCATTTT
CASSPGQNPNQPQHF
>TRBV6-5|.|TRBJ2-7|.
TGTGCCAGCAGTTACTTTAGCGGTTCTCCCTACGAGCAGTACTTC
CASSYFSGSPYEQYF
>TRBV2|TRBD2|TRBJ2-1|.
TGTGCCAGCAGTGAACCGGGACTAGTGGGGTTCTTC
CASSEPGLVGFF
>TRBV7-8|.|TRBJ2-7|few
TGTGCCAGCAGCCGAAGGGGGGAGCAGTACTTC
CASSRRGEQYF
>TRBV6-1|.|TRBJ1-1|few
TGTGCCAGCAGTGAAGCCACCGACGGGACTGAAGCTTTCTTT
CASSEATDGTEAFF
>TRBV6-5|TRBD2|TRBJ2-7|.
TGTGCCAGCACCCCCCAGCGGGGGAGCTCCTACGAGCAGTACTTC
CASTPQRGSSYEQYF
>TRBV4-1|.|TRBJ1-2|.
TGCGCCAGCAGCCAAGCTTCAGGGGCCTATGGCTACACCTTC
CASSQASGAYGYTF
>TRBV7-2|.|TRBJ2-7|.
TGTGCCAGCAGCTTAAGGACTACCGCAATGGGGAACGAGCAGTACTTC
CASSLRTTAMGNEQYF
>TRBV5-1|.|TRBJ1-6|once
TGCGCCAGCAGCACCGGAGACAGCTCCTATAATTCACCCCTCCACTTT
CASSTGDSSYNSPLHF
>TRBV2|.|TRBJ1-1|.
TGTGCCAGCATAAGGACAGTGAACACTGAAGCTTTCTTT
CASIRTVNTEAFF
>TRBV5-4|TRBD1|TRBJ2-5|.
TGTGCCAGCAGCTTGGGGGGACAGTGGCAAGAGACCCAGTACTTC
CASSLGGQWQETQYF
>TRBV27|.|TRBJ1-2|.
TGTGCCAGCGGGGAGAGGGTTACCACCTATGGCTACACCTTC
CASGERVTTYGYTF
>TRBV19|TRBD1|TRBJ2-7|once
TGTGCCAGTACCCATAGGGACAGGCCCTACGAGCAGTACTTC
CASTHRDRPYEQYF
>TRBV6-5|TRBD1|TRBJ2-7|.
TGTGCCAGCAGTTACACAGGACAGGGGTCAGGGGAGCAGTACTTC
CASSYTGQGSGEQYF